This T cell receptor beta chain was identified during a study of glioma-infiltrating T cells after dendritic cell vaccination. Germline values: CDR1 LGHNA, CDR2 YNFKEQ. The junction had 10 bases not matched to a gene; V was cut back by 4 bases and J by 7 bases. The CDR3 length is 15 residues. TCRdb keeps only in-frame clones here, not all; method: immunoSEQ multiplex PCR. Counted here are roughly 100,000 clones, around 91% occurring once; the ten biggest clones make up over 2.5%. The time point is: after dendritic cell vaccination, including at tumor progression/relapse. This chain joins TRBV4-2 and TRBJ1-2; 9 nucleotides agree with TRBD1. This sample comprised blood, obtained after dendritic cell vaccination. This TCR was sampled from a human donor with glioblastoma. The CDR3 protein is CASSRTTQGALGYTF. The DNA of the CDR3 is TGTGCCAGCAGCCGAACAACACAGGGGGCTCTTGGCTACACCTTC.